The 4 T cell receptor beta chains below were found in one sample sequenced in a study of T cell responses to AZD1222 COVID-19 vaccine. The repertoire was sequenced with immunoSEQ multiplex PCR; TCRdb's copy has only in-frame clones and lacks some. The table lists 150,000 to 180,000 clones, under 95% of them singletons. The sample here was peripheral blood, taken on day 0 of AZD1222 vaccination. These receptors originate from an adult in good health.

The CDR3 nucleotides are TGTGCCAGCAGCCCGAGGGGGGACACCCCTTGGGAGACCCAGTACTTC. Encoded protein: CASSPRGDTPWETQYF. This sequence joins TRBV7-9 and TRBJ2-5; D is possibly TRBD1 or TRBD2 (6 bases each). Trimming took off 5 bases at V and 5 bases at J, with 21 bases between the two ends. Germline values: CDR1 SEHNR, CDR2 FQNEAQ (reference sequence). This CDR3 has 16 amino acids.

The chain couples TRBV7-9 to TRBJ1-1; no definite D call. Trimming cost V 3 bases and J 7 bases, with 9 bases left between them. The germline CDR1 and CDR2 sequences are SEHNR and FQNEAQ (reference sequence). This CDR3 is built from 12 residues. CDR3: CASSFDGGEAFF. The DNA for the CDR3 is TGTGCCAGCAGCTTCGACGGAGGTGAAGCTTTCTTT.

This clone was picked up a small number of times. The chain has TRBV6-5 and TRBJ1-5, with D maybe TRBD1 (5 bases). Trimming shortened V by 2 bases and J by 2 bases, and 7 bases separated the two germline ends. CDR3 length: 14 amino acids. Per germline, CDR1 MNHEY and CDR2 SVGAGI. Here the CDR3 DNA reads TGTGCCAGCAGTTACGGCAGGGGCAATCAGCCCCAGCATTTT. Protein product: CASSYGRGNQPQHF.

This rearrangement joins TRBV3-1 (or the pseudogene TRBV3-2) to TRBJ1-2, with unresolved D. The CDR3 is 13 residues long. CDR1 LGHDT and CDR2 YNNKEL come from the germline V gene (reference sequence). Trimming cost V 4 bases and J 8 bases, with 14 bases left between them. CDR3 nucleotides: TGTGCCAGCAGCCCCCTGGGAGGGCACGGCTACACCTTC. This translates into CASSPLGGHGYTF.